This T cell receptor (beta chain) appears in the sequencing data of a study of T-cell reconstitution after alpha-beta-depleted transplantation in children. A library of TCRbeta sequences, prepared with unique molecular identifiers, was generated. TCRdb fed the PCR reads into MiXCR, producing one record per CDR3 protein. This sample has 70,000 to 95,000 distinct CDR3 sequences, with 9% to 15% found just once. This clonotype was detected many times. Germline V lookup: CDR1 SGHRS, CDR2 YFSETQ. The CDR3 totals 14 residues. V was shortened by 0 bases and J by 0 bases, with 7 bases between the two germline ends.

This clonotype was obtained from a human donor who donated a stem cell graft to a child with inherited bone marrow failure. The material sequenced was PBMCs from the stem cell graft donor, taken from the stem cell graft. This chain connects TRBV5-1 to TRBJ2-7, with D unclear. The CDR3 is CASSLGIGSYEQYF. CDR3 sequence (DNA): TGCGCCAGCAGCTTGGGAATTGGCTCCTACGAGCAGTACTTC. Together with reference TRBV5-1 and TRBJ2-7, the CDR3 gives the full variable domain: KAGVTQTPRYLIKTRGQQVTLSCSPISGHRSVSWYQQTPGQGLQFLFEYFSETQRNKGNFPGRFSGRQFSNSRSEMNVSTLELGDSALYLCASSLGIGSYEQYFGPGTRLTVT.